This is a list of T cell receptor beta chains from one sample in a study of neurological immune-mediated disorders. TCRdb re-called the 5' RACE reads with MiXCR, one entry per CDR3 protein. This sample yields 90,000 to 150,000 distinct CDR3 sequences, of which approximately 3.2% are seen a single time; 1.3% belongs to the top ten. Input material: PBMCs. The source of these receptors is a woman younger than 45 with multiple sclerosis. Each CDR3 is given with its conserved first and last residue. The order of the fields is CDR3 protein, CDR3 DNA, J gene, V gene, clone size, D gene. The D gene is left open where the match is weak. Clone size is shown for a subset of rows, as once, few, many or a class of expanded clone.

CDR3 protein: CASSLGDGPSYEQYF
CDR3 DNA: TGCGCCAGCAGCTTGGGGGACGGTCCCTCCTACGAGCAGTACTTC
J gene: TRBJ2-7
V gene: TRBV5-1
clone size: many
D gene: .

CDR3 protein: CASSPQGYNEQFF
CDR3 DNA: TGCGCCAGCAGCCCCCAGGGTTACAATGAGCAGTTCTTC
J gene: TRBJ2-1
V gene: TRBV4-3
clone size: many
D gene: .

CDR3 protein: CASSFNTGELFF
CDR3 DNA: TGTGCCAGCAGCTTCAACACCGGGGAGCTGTTTTTT
J gene: TRBJ2-2
V gene: TRBV7-6
clone size: many
D gene: .

CDR3 protein: CAISGTRTAPGNEQFF
CDR3 DNA: TGTGCCATCAGTGGGACCCGGACCGCCCCGGGAAATGAGCAGTTCTTC
J gene: TRBJ2-1
V gene: TRBV10-3
clone size: many
D gene: .

CDR3 protein: CASSSWTSGSLSETQYF
CDR3 DNA: TGTGCCAGCAGCTCGTGGACTAGCGGGAGCCTCTCAGAGACCCAGTACTTC
J gene: TRBJ2-5
V gene: TRBV7-2
clone size: many
D gene: TRBD2

CDR3 protein: CSAGGRSNQPQHF
CDR3 DNA: TGCAGTGCTGGAGGACGGAGCAATCAGCCCCAGCATTTT
J gene: TRBJ1-5
V gene: TRBV20-1
clone size: many
D gene: .

CDR3 protein: CASSGRVSYNEQFF
CDR3 DNA: TGTGCCAGCAGCGGCCGGGTTTCCTACAATGAGCAGTTCTTC
J gene: TRBJ2-1
V gene: TRBV5-6
clone size: many
D gene: .

CDR3 protein: CSATGQGGSEAFF
CDR3 DNA: TGCAGTGCTACAGGACAGGGCGGATCTGAAGCTTTCTTT
J gene: TRBJ1-1
V gene: TRBV20-1
clone size: many
D gene: TRBD1

CDR3 protein: CATSPGAGKKYNEQFF
CDR3 DNA: TGTGCCACCAGCCCCGGGGCAGGGAAGAAATACAATGAGCAGTTCTTC
J gene: TRBJ2-1
V gene: TRBV15
clone size: many
D gene: .

CDR3 protein: CASSLEQGYNTEAFF
CDR3 DNA: TGTGCCAGCAGCTTAGAACAGGGCTATAACACTGAAGCTTTCTTT
J gene: TRBJ1-1
V gene: TRBV7-9
clone size: many
D gene: .

CDR3 protein: CSVVSRYGYTF
CDR3 DNA: TGCAGCGTTGTCTCCCGCTATGGCTACACCTTC
J gene: TRBJ1-2
V gene: TRBV29-1
clone size: .
D gene: .

CDR3 protein: CSARRDRDEKLFF
CDR3 DNA: TGCAGTGCTAGAAGGGACAGGGATGAAAAACTGTTTTTT
J gene: TRBJ1-4
V gene: TRBV20-1
clone size: few
D gene: TRBD1

CDR3 protein: CASSLWPGANTEAFF
CDR3 DNA: TGCGCCAGCAGCTTGTGGCCGGGGGCGAACACTGAAGCTTTCTTT
J gene: TRBJ1-1
V gene: TRBV5-1
clone size: many
D gene: .

CDR3 protein: CASSLLGTAQGYTF
CDR3 DNA: TGTGCCAGCAGTTTACTAGGGACCGCGCAAGGCTACACCTTC
J gene: TRBJ1-2
V gene: TRBV27
clone size: many
D gene: .

CDR3 protein: CASSFGLAGGYEQFF
CDR3 DNA: TGTGCCAGCAGTTTTGGCCTAGCGGGGGGATATGAGCAGTTCTTC
J gene: TRBJ2-1
V gene: TRBV12-3/TRBV12-4
clone size: many
D gene: TRBD2

CDR3 protein: CASTLRGSLTDTQYF
CDR3 DNA: TGTGCCAGCACCTTAAGGGGTTCCCTCACAGATACGCAGTATTTT
J gene: TRBJ2-3
V gene: TRBV12-3/TRBV12-4
clone size: many
D gene: .

CDR3 protein: CASSFWGLRDRETEAFF
CDR3 DNA: TGTGCCAGCAGCTTTTGGGGCCTGAGGGATCGAGAAACTGAAGCTTTCTTT
J gene: TRBJ1-1
V gene: TRBV5-6
clone size: many
D gene: .

CDR3 protein: CASSLGPGSATNEKLFF
CDR3 DNA: TGCGCCAGCAGCTTGGGCCCGGGATCCGCAACTAATGAAAAACTGTTTTTT
J gene: TRBJ1-4
V gene: TRBV5-1
clone size: many
D gene: .

CDR3 protein: CASSERPQHF
CDR3 DNA: TGCGCCAGCAGTGAGAGGCCCCAGCATTTT
J gene: TRBJ1-5
V gene: TRBV10-2
clone size: many
D gene: .

CDR3 protein: CSVARGNTEAFF
CDR3 DNA: TGCAGCGTCGCTCGGGGTAACACTGAAGCTTTCTTT
J gene: TRBJ1-1
V gene: TRBV29-1
clone size: many
D gene: .

CDR3 protein: CASNTVGESDYGYTF
CDR3 DNA: TGTGCCAGCAACACGGTGGGGGAGAGTGACTATGGCTACACCTTC
J gene: TRBJ1-2
V gene: TRBV7-9
clone size: many
D gene: .

CDR3 protein: CASSEGDGLKAFF
CDR3 DNA: TGTGCCAGCAGTGAGGGGGACGGTCTTAAGGCTTTCTTT
J gene: TRBJ1-1
V gene: TRBV25-1
clone size: many
D gene: .

CDR3 protein: CSVRLAEASTDTQYF
CDR3 DNA: TGCAGCGTGAGACTAGCCGAAGCTAGCACAGATACGCAGTATTTT
J gene: TRBJ2-3
V gene: TRBV29-1
clone size: many
D gene: TRBD2

CDR3 protein: CATSDSTLRGGNEQFF
CDR3 DNA: TGTGCCACCAGTGATTCTACCTTACGAGGGGGGAATGAGCAGTTCTTC
J gene: TRBJ2-1
V gene: TRBV24-1
clone size: many
D gene: .

CDR3 protein: CSARDPGTRNGEQYF
CDR3 DNA: TGCAGTGCTAGAGACCCAGGGACTAGGAATGGCGAGCAGTACTTC
J gene: TRBJ2-7
V gene: TRBV20-1
clone size: many
D gene: TRBD2

CDR3 protein: CASSPSSGGIYEQYF
CDR3 DNA: TGTGCCAGCAGCCCATCTAGCGGGGGTATCTACGAGCAGTACTTC
J gene: TRBJ2-7
V gene: TRBV6-5
clone size: many
D gene: TRBD2

CDR3 protein: CSARDPGLAVRSSYNEQFF
CDR3 DNA: TGCAGTGCTCGAGACCCGGGACTAGCGGTCCGAAGCTCCTACAATGAGCAGTTCTTC
J gene: TRBJ2-1
V gene: TRBV20-1
clone size: .
D gene: TRBD2